This T cell receptor beta chain was captured by sequencing in a study of metastatic and nonmetastatic thyroid tumors. Until they underwent thyroid surgery, no patient had received any treatment. This CDR3 is 12 amino acids long. Germline CDR1 is ENHRY and CDR2 is SYGVKD. Trimming stripped 10 bases from V and 5 bases from J, with 14 bases between. TCRdb ran MiXCR on the PCR reads. In the table there are tens of thousands of clones, about 30% of which are singletons. In its sample, this clone was seen many times. The clonotype comes from a female donor with papillary thyroid cancer or a benign thyroid nodule (not recorded which). Some clones in this sample may be carry-over from other donors' samples. The rearrangement joins TRBV10-3 to TRBJ1-2; unclear D gene. Sequenced input: tumor tissue. The DNA for the CDR3 is TGTGCCACGACCGGGGTGGGATATGGCTACACCTTC. This gives the protein CATTGVGYGYTF.